This T cell receptor (beta chain) was recorded in a study of siplizumab effects on memory and regulatory T cells. Points from the study as a whole: With siplizumab, mappable alloreactive CD4+ clones averaged 68.8% Treg-derived, versus over 25% in controls. Contribution to the alloresponse seemed major for naive T cells, which also seemed more diverse than memory cells.

Sequenced by immunoSEQ multiplex PCR; TCRdb stores in-frame clones only, minus some. The data contain 92,000 or so clones, around 89% of them singletons. On this clone itself: Antigen: not known.

The CDR3 has 15 residues. Germline V gene data show CDR1 as SQVTM and CDR2 as ANQGSEA. The ends were cut back, 7 bases at V and 4 bases at J, with 20 bases in the middle. Material for sequencing was CD4+ T cells sorted from blood. The sequence came from a human donor in good health. V is TRBV29-1 and J is TRBJ1-5, with no clear D. The CDR3 protein is CSEEVIGQQNQPQHF. The CDR3 coding sequence is TGCAGCGAGGAAGTAATCGGGCAGCAAAATCAGCCCCAGCATTTT.